The next 32 T cell receptor beta chains were all read from a single sample in a study of blood T cell repertoires in COVID-19. Profiled with immunoSEQ multiplex PCR; TCRdb holds only in-frame clones, not every one. The sample lists around 100,000 clones, 70% to 90% seen once, with 5% in the top ten. The sample taken for sequencing was peripheral blood. All receptors derive from a human donor in a cohort sampled during active COVID-19.

This clone was recorded at least ten times. The chain has TRBV30 and TRBJ1-1; D perhaps matches TRBD1 (6 bases). Germline V lookup: CDR1 GTSNPN, CDR2 SVGIG (reference sequence). V was cut by 4 bases and J by 1 base, with 10 bases left in between. The CDR3 runs 13 residues. The CDR3 nucleotides are TGTGCCTGGACGCGACAGGAGAACACTGAAGCTTTCTTT. Translated: CAWTRQENTEAFF.

This rearrangement joins TRBV11-2 to TRBJ2-7; 7 bases are shared with TRBD1. V gave up 5 bases and J gave up 2 bases; unmatched junction bases: 6. This CDR3 is built from 14 residues. From germline, CDR1 is SGHAT and CDR2 FQNNGV. The CDR3 nucleotides are TGTGCCAGCAGCCGACAGGGACGGGCCTACGAGCAGTACTTC. This gives the protein CASSRQGRAYEQYF.

This clone was observed once. The chain is built from TRBV19 and TRBJ2-7; 9 nucleotides agree with TRBD1. The CDR3 runs to 16 residues. Germline CDR1 and CDR2: LNHDA and SQIVND (reference sequence). Unmatched junction bases numbered 11, after V lost 5 bases and J lost 3 bases. The DNA of the CDR3 is TGTGCCAGTAGTTTAGGGACAGGGAACCTGAACTACGAGCAGTACTTC. Translated, it gives CASSLGTGNLNYEQYF.

In this sample, this clone turned up once. The gene calls are TRBV7-2 and TRBJ1-3, with D uncertain. CDR3 length: 13 residues. Germline assignment: CDR1 SGHTA and CDR2 FQGNSA. V lost 2 bases and J lost 4, with 6 bases in between. The CDR3 loop is CASSLRGGNTIYF. DNA for the CDR3: TGTGCCAGCAGCTTACGGGGAGGAAACACCATATATTTT. Full variable domain (outside the CDR3, taken from reference TRBV7-2 and TRBJ1-3): GAGVSQSPSNKVTEKGKDVELRCDPISGHTALYWYRQSLGQGLEFLIYFQGNSAPDKSGLPSDRFSAERTGGSVSTLTIQRTQQEDSAVYLCASSLRGGNTIYFGEGSWLTVV.

V gene TRBV6-6 combines with J gene TRBJ2-3, with 10 nucleotides matching TRBD1. CDR3 length: 16 amino acids. CDR1 and CDR2 (germline): MNHNY, SVGAGI (reference sequence). J lost 8 bases, V lost 5 bases, and 13 bases had no gene match. CDR3 bases: TGTGCCAGCAGTCTCGGACAGGGGGTAGCCGCAGGTACGCAGTATTTT. Translation gives CASSLGQGVAAGTQYF.

In its sample, this clone was seen a few times. This sequence joins TRBV15 and TRBJ2-7; D is possibly TRBD1 (6 bases). Trimming pared 1 base from V and 10 bases from J, leaving 20 bases between. Germline V gene lookup returns CDR1 LNHNV and CDR2 YYDKDF (reference sequence). The CDR3 spans 15 residues. CDR3 sequence: CATSRGRTAPIIQYF. In nucleotides, the CDR3 is TGTGCCACCAGCAGAGGGCGGACAGCTCCTATAATCCAGTACTTC.

This clone was seen once. This rearrangement joins TRBV24-1 to TRBJ2-7, with 8 bases fitting TRBD1. Trimming cost V 7 bases and J 3 bases; bases outside gene matches: 7. Per germline, CDR1 KGHDR and CDR2 SFDVKD. The CDR3 has 14 amino acids. CDR3 nucleotide sequence: TGTGCCACCAGCGACCGGGACAGGTTCTACGAGCAGTACTTC. Translating it yields CATSDRDRFYEQYF.

The J gene is TRBJ2-7, the V gene TRBV5-1; D perhaps matches TRBD1 (6 bases). The CDR3 has 13 residues. V was cut by 2 bases and J by 4 bases, with 10 bases left in between. Germline CDR1 reads SGHRS; CDR2 reads YFSETQ. DNA of the CDR3: TGCGCCAGCAGCTTTTCACAGGGTTACGAGCAGTACTTC. Protein product: CASSFSQGYEQYF.

The rearrangement links TRBV29-1 to TRBJ2-5; 10 positions match TRBD1. From germline, CDR1 is SQVTM and CDR2 ANQGSEA. The J segment lost 3 bases and the V segment lost 5 bases, leaving 6 bases of the junction unmatched. The CDR3 length is 14 residues. The CDR3 sequence is CSVIRDRGEETQYF. In DNA form, the CDR3 reads TGCAGCGTTATCCGGGACAGGGGTGAAGAGACCCAGTACTTC.

This chain joins TRBV27 and TRBJ2-7; TRBD2 matches 7 bases. From germline, CDR1 is MNHEY and CDR2 SMNVEV (reference sequence). The CDR3 is made up of 16 amino acids. The V gene end was trimmed by 5 bases and the J gene end by 2 bases; junction bases not matched to a gene: 12. Written as DNA, the CDR3 is TGTGCCAGCAGTACCCCCTTGCGGGAGCCCCCCTACGAGCAGTACTTC. It encodes CASSTPLREPPYEQYF.

This clone was found a few times. The chain couples TRBV9 to TRBJ2-3, with TRBD2 matching 7 bases. The CDR3 extends over 12 amino acids. Germline CDR1 reads SGDLS; CDR2 reads YYNGEE. J was trimmed by 7 bases and V by 4 bases; bases with no gene match: 3. The DNA for the CDR3 is TGTGCCAGCAGCTCTAGCGGCTATACGCAGTATTTT. Translating gives CASSSSGYTQYF.

V is TRBV3-1 (or the pseudogene TRBV3-2) and J is TRBJ2-7; 8 bases map to TRBD2. This CDR3 region has 16 residues. V was pared by 4 bases and J by 7 bases, with 15 bases of the junction left unmatched. Germline V gives CDR1 LGHDT, CDR2 YNNKEL (reference sequence). The CDR3 reads CASSRGLAFQGGEQYF. CDR3 bases: TGTGCCAGCAGCCGAGGACTAGCCTTTCAGGGAGGGGAGCAGTACTTC.

V gene TRBV9 combines with J gene TRBJ2-2; 11 bases match TRBD2. V gave up 0 bases and J gave up 7 bases; unmatched junction bases: 5. The CDR3 loop spans 16 amino acids. Germline assignment: CDR1 SGDLS and CDR2 YYNGEE. In DNA, the CDR3 is TGTGCCAGCAGCGTAGCACTAGCGGGAGTCGACGGGGAGCTGTTTTTT. Amino acids: CASSVALAGVDGELFF.

The chain uses TRBV13 and TRBJ2-7, with 9 nucleotides matching TRBD1. The CDR3 totals 15 residues. V lost 7 bases and J lost 2; bases outside the gene matches: 9. The germline V gene has CDR1 PRHDT and CDR2 FYEKMQ (reference sequence). Here the CDR3 DNA reads TGTGCCAGCAACCGAAATGGACAGGGGACCTACGAGCAGTACTTC. Translated: CASNRNGQGTYEQYF.

This clone was picked up a small number of times. The chain recombines TRBV6-2 or TRBV6-3 with TRBJ1-6; 9 positions match TRBD1. V lost 4 bases, J lost 7 bases, and 2 bases stayed unmatched. CDR3 length equals 14 residues. Germline V CDR1 and CDR2: MNHEY, SVGEGT. CDR3 region: CASSFDRGNSPLHF. The CDR3 DNA reads TGTGCCAGCAGTTTCGACAGGGGGAATTCACCCCTCCACTTT.

This chain links TRBV21-1 with TRBJ2-7; the D call TRBD1 from the table was never checked on the DNA. TRBV21-1 is noted as a pseudogene. The CDR3 length is 15 residues. The CDR3: CASSLRTGGLYEQYF. The CDR3 nucleotides read TGTGCCAGCAGCCTGCGGACAGGCGGACTCTACGAGCAGTACTTC.

The rearrangement joins TRBV19 to TRBJ1-1, with 7 bases identical to TRBD1. CDR3 length equals 13 residues. Germline assignment: CDR1 LNHDA and CDR2 SQIVND (reference sequence). With V trimmed by 6 bases and J by 3 bases, 4 bases remained unmatched. The CDR3 loop is CASSPTGDTEAFF. The CDR3 region has the DNA TGTGCCAGTAGCCCCACAGGGGACACTGAAGCTTTCTTT.

This clone was recorded once. The chain recombines TRBV9 with TRBJ2-1; the match to TRBD2 covers 9 bases. From germline, CDR1 is SGDLS and CDR2 YYNGEE. The CDR3 length is 15 residues. With 5 bases clipped from V and 5 bases from J, the junction kept 8 bases outside the gene matches. CDR3 nucleotide sequence: TGTGCCAGCAGAGCAGCGGGGGGTGAGGACAATGAGCAGTTCTTC. Amino acids: CASRAAGGEDNEQFF.

The gene calls are TRBV9 and TRBJ2-7, with D possibly being TRBD2 (7 bases). V shed 0 bases and J shed 7 bases, with 14 bases lying between them. The CDR3 extends over 14 amino acids. The V gene's germline CDR1 is SGDLS and CDR2 YYNGEE. The CDR3 DNA reads as TGTGCCAGCAGCGTAGAGGGGGGGCTGGGTGAGCAGTACTTC. This sequence encodes CASSVEGGLGEQYF.

This clone appeared a few times. V is TRBV7-9 and J is TRBJ1-4; TRBD1 is a possible D gene (6 bases). Per germline, CDR1 SEHNR and CDR2 FQNEAQ (reference sequence). The CDR3 has 17 amino acids. Trimming stripped 4 bases from V and 0 bases from J, with 15 bases between. CDR3: CASSSQGWGATNEKLFF. The CDR3 DNA reads TGTGCCAGCAGCTCCCAGGGGTGGGGTGCAACTAATGAAAAACTGTTTTTT.

The gene calls are TRBV7-8 and TRBJ2-7; 7 positions agree with TRBD1. The V segment lost 5 bases and the J segment 1 base; nucleotides outside the gene matches: 14. CDR1 is SGHVS, CDR2 FQNEAQ, per germline. This CDR3 region has 17 residues. The CDR3 region is CASSLRSLGQNSYEQYF. The CDR3 bases are TGTGCCAGCAGCCTAAGGTCCCTGGGACAGAATTCCTACGAGCAGTACTTC.

J is TRBJ2-1 and V is TRBV27; TRBD1 matches 11 bases. V lost 5 bases to trimming and J lost 3 bases; unmatched junction nucleotides: 6. The CDR3 covers 16 residues. The germline gives CDR1 MNHEY, CDR2 SMNVEV (reference sequence). CDR3 sequence: CASSRDRGIFYNEQFF. CDR3 DNA: TGTGCCAGCAGTAGGGACAGGGGGATCTTCTACAATGAGCAGTTCTTC.

The rearrangement links TRBV6-5 to TRBJ1-6; no reliable D call. This CDR3 has 15 amino acids. Trimming took 2 bases from V and 11 from J, leaving 16 bases between them. The germline CDR1 and CDR2 sequences are MNHEY and SVGAGI. CDR3 sequence: CASSYEVGSITPLHF. The CDR3 DNA reads as TGTGCCAGCAGTTACGAGGTTGGCAGCATAACACCCCTCCACTTT.

This CDR3 is CATSDLRGDSYNEQFF. The DNA of the CDR3 is TGTGCCACCAGTGATTTGCGGGGGGACTCTTACAATGAGCAGTTCTTC. J is TRBJ2-1 and V is TRBV24-1; TRBD2 agrees at 7 bases. CDR1 KGHDR and CDR2 SFDVKD come from the germline V gene. J was trimmed by 4 bases and V by 0 bases; bases with no gene match: 5. The CDR3 spans 16 residues.

This chain links TRBV27 with TRBJ2-1; 10 bases agree with TRBD2. The germline CDR1 and CDR2 sequences are MNHEY and SMNVEV (reference sequence). The CDR3 runs to 18 residues. V gave up 4 bases and J gave up 5 bases; unmatched junction bases: 14. CDR3 nucleotides: TGTGCCAGCAGTTCCGGACTAGCGGAGTTCACCTACCACAATGAGCAGTTCTTC. Translated: CASSSGLAEFTYHNEQFF.

The rearrangement links TRBV11-3 to TRBJ2-3, with 7 bases aligning to TRBD1. Germline V gene lookup returns CDR1 SGHNT and CDR2 YENEEA. Trimming removed 5 bases from V and 3 bases from J; junction bases left unmatched: 8. This CDR3 spans 15 amino acids. CDR3 protein: CASSPGQKGTDTQYF. DNA for the CDR3: TGTGCCAGCAGCCCGGGACAGAAAGGGACAGATACGCAGTATTTT.

J is TRBJ2-1 and V is TRBV28, with 7 bases that match TRBD2. Unmatched junction bases numbered 4, after V lost 5 bases and J lost 6 bases. This CDR3 is 13 amino acids long. Looked up from germline, CDR1 is MDHEN and CDR2 is SYDVKM. This chain's CDR3 is CASSRGEGNEQFF. DNA for the CDR3: TGTGCCAGCAGTCGGGGGGAGGGCAATGAGCAGTTCTTC.

The chain uses TRBV7-8 and TRBJ2-2; 7 bases map to TRBD2. CDR3 size: 15 residues. The germline V gene has CDR1 SGHVS and CDR2 FQNEAQ. Trimming cost V 0 bases and J 6 bases; bases outside gene matches: 4. In DNA, the CDR3 is TGTGCCAGCAGCTTAGCGGGAGGGCCGGCCGGGGAGCTGTTTTTT. Encoded protein: CASSLAGGPAGELFF.

The chain has TRBV3-1 (or the pseudogene TRBV3-2) and TRBJ2-5, with 9 bases lining up with TRBD2. J lost 2 bases, V lost 4 bases, and 5 bases had no gene match. This CDR3 contains 15 residues. Germline V gene sequence: CDR1 LGHDT, CDR2 YNNKEL (reference sequence). The CDR3: CASSPTGLAQETQYF. The DNA of the CDR3 is TGTGCCAGCAGCCCGACAGGACTAGCGCAAGAGACCCAGTACTTC.

The chain uses TRBV6-5 and TRBJ2-7, with D possibly being TRBD1 (6 bases). The ends were cut back, 8 bases at V and 2 bases at J, with 10 bases in the middle. Germline CDR1 is MNHEY and CDR2 is SVGAGI. The length of the CDR3 is 12 residues. CDR3 sequence reads: CASQDSTYEQYF. The CDR3 DNA follows: TGTGCCAGCCAGGACAGCACCTACGAGCAGTACTTC.

V usage is TRBV6-2 or TRBV6-3 and J usage is TRBJ2-7; 8 bases map to TRBD1. The CDR3 is 11 residues long. The J segment lost 10 bases and the V segment lost 6 bases, leaving 5 bases of the junction unmatched. The germline V gene has CDR1 MNHEY and CDR2 SVGEGT. This CDR3 is CASSRGQGQYF. CDR3 nucleotides: TGTGCCAGCAGCCGAGGACAGGGTCAGTACTTC.

The rearrangement uses TRBV19 and TRBJ2-1; TRBD1 matches 8 bases. The germline V gene has CDR1 LNHDA and CDR2 SQIVND (reference sequence). V was pared by 3 bases and J by 4 bases, with 5 bases of the junction left unmatched. This CDR3 comprises 15 residues. The CDR3 region has the DNA TGTGCCAGTAGTATTGACAGGGGAGCTTACAATGAGCAGTTCTTC. Protein: CASSIDRGAYNEQFF.